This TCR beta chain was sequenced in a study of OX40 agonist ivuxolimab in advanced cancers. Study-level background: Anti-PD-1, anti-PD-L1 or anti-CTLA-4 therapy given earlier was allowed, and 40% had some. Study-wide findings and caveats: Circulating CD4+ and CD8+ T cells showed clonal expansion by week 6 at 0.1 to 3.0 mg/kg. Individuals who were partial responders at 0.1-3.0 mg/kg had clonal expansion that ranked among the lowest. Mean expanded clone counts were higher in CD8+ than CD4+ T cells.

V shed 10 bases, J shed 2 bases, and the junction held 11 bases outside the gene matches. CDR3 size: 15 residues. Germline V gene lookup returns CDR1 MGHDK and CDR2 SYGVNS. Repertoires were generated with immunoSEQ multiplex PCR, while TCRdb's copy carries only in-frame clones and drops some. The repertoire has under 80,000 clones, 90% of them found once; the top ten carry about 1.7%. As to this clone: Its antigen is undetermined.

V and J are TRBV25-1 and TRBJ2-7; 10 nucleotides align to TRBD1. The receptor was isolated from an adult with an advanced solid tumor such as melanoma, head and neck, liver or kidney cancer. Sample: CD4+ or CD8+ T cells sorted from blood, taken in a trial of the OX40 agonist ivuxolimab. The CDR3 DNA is TGTGCCACCAAGGTGACCGGGACAGGGGCCTACGAGCAGTACTTC. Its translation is CATKVTGTGAYEQYF.